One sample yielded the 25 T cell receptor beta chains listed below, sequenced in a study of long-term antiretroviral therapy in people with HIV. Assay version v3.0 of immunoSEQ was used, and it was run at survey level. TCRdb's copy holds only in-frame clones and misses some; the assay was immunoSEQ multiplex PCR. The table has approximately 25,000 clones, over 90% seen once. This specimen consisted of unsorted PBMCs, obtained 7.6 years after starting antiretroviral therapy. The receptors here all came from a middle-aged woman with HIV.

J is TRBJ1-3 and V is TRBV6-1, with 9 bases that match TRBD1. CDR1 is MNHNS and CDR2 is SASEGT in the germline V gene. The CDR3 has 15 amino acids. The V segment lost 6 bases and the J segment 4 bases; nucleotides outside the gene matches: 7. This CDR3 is CASSPGTGSGNTIYF. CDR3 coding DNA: TGTGCCAGCAGCCCCGGGACAGGGAGCGGAAACACCATATATTTT.

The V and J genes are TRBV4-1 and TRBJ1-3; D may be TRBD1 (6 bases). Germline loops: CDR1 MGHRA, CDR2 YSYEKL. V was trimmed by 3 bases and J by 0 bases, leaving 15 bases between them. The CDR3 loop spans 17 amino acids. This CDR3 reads CASSQAGATFSGNTIYF. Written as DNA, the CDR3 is TGCGCCAGCAGCCAGGCAGGGGCTACTTTCTCTGGAAACACCATATATTTT.

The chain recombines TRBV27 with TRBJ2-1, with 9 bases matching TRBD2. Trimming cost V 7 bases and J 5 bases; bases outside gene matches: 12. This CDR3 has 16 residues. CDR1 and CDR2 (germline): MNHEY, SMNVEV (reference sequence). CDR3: CASNELGAGGNNEQFF. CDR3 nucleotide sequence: TGTGCCAGCAACGAATTAGGAGCGGGGGGCAACAATGAGCAGTTCTTC.

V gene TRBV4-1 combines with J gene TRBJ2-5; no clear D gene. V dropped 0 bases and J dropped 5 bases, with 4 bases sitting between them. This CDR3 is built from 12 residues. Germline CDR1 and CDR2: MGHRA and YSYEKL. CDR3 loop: CASSQDEETQYF. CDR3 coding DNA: TGCGCCAGCAGCCAAGACGAGGAGACCCAGTACTTC.

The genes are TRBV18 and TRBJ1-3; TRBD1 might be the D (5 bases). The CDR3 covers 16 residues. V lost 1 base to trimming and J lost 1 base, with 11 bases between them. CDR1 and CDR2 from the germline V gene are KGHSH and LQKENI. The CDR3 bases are TGTGCCAGCTCACCACTAGGGGCGGCTTCTGGAAACACCATATATTTT. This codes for CASSPLGAASGNTIYF.

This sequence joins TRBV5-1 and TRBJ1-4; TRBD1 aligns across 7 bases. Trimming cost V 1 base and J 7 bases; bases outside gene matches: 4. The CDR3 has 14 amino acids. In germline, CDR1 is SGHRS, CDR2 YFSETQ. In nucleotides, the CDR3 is TGCGCCAGCAGCTTGACAGGGGAGGGTGAAAAACTGTTTTTT. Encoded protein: CASSLTGEGEKLFF.

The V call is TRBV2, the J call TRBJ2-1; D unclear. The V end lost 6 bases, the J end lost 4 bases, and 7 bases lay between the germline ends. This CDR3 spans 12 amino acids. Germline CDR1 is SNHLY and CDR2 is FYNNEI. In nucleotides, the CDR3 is TGTGCCAGCAGCACCTATTACAATGAGCAGTTCTTC. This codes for CASSTYYNEQFF.

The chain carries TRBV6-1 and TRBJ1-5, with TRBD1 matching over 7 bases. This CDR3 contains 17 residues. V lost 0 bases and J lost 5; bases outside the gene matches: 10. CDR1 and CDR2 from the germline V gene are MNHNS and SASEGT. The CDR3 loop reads CASSEAPTGPGYQPQHF. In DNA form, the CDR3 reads TGTGCCAGCAGTGAAGCGCCGACAGGGCCCGGATATCAGCCCCAGCATTTT.

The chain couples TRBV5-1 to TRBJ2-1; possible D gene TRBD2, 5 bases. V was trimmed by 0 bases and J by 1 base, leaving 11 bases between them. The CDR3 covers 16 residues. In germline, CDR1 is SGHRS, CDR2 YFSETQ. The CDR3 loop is CASSLAKGDSYNEQFF. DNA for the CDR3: TGCGCCAGCAGCTTGGCCAAGGGAGATTCCTACAATGAGCAGTTCTTC.

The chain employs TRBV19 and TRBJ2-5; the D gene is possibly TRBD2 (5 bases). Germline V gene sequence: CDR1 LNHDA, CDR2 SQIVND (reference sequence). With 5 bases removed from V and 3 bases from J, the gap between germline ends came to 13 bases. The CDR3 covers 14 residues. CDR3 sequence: CASSSAFGEETQYF. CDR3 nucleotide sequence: TGTGCCAGTAGTTCCGCTTTCGGGGAAGAGACCCAGTACTTC.

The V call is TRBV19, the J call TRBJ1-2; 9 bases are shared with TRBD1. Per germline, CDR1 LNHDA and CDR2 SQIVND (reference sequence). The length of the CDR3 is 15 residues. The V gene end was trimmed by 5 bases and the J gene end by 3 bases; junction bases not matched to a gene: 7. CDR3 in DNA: TGTGCCAGTAGTGCACAGGGGGCAGGAGACTATGGCTACACCTTC. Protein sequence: CASSAQGAGDYGYTF.

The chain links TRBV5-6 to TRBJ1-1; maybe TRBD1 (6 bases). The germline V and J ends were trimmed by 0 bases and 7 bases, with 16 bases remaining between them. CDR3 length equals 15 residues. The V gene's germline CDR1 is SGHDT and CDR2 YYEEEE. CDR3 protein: CASSLAGGAGSEAFF. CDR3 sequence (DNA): TGTGCCAGCAGCTTGGCCGGGGGGGCAGGCAGTGAAGCTTTCTTT.

The CDR3 DNA follows: TGCAGCGTTGACGCCCGGACAGGGGGGGACACTGAAGCTTTCTTT. Protein product: CSVDARTGGDTEAFF. The genes are TRBV29-1 and TRBJ1-1, with TRBD1 identical over 10 bases. Germline V gene sequence: CDR1 SQVTM, CDR2 ANQGSEA. The ends lost 3 bases at V and 3 bases at J; junction bases unmatched: 7. The CDR3 runs to 15 residues.

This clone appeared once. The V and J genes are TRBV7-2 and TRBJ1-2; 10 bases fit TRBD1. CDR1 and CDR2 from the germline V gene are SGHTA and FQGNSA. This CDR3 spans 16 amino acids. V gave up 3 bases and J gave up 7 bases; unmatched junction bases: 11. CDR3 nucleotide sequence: TGTGCCAGCAGCTTTAGGTTCGGGGGGACAGGGGTTGGCTACACCTTC. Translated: CASSFRFGGTGVGYTF.

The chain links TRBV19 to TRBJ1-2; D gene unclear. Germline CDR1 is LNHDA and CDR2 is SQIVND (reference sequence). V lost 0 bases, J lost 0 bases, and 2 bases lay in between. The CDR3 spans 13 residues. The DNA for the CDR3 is TGTGCCAGTAGTATAGACACTAACTATGGCTACACCTTC. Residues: CASSIDTNYGYTF. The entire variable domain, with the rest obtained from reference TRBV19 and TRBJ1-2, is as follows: DGGITQSPKYLFRKEGQNVTLSCEQNLNHDAMYWYRQDPGQGLRLIYYSQIVNDFQKGDIAEGYSVSREKKESFPLTVTSAQKNPTAFYLCASSIDTNYGYTFGSGTRLTVV.

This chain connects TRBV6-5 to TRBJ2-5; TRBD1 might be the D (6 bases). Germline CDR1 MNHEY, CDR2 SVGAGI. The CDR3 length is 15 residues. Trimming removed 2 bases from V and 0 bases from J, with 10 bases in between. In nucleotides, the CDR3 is TGTGCCAGCAGTTACGGGACATTGTACCAAGAGACCCAGTACTTC. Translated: CASSYGTLYQETQYF.

CDR3 DNA sequence: TGTGCCAGCAGTTTCGGGTCGTCTGGAAACACCATATATTTT. Translating it yields CASSFGSSGNTIYF. V usage is TRBV6-5 and J usage is TRBJ1-3; D not certain. This CDR3 is built from 14 residues. Germline V gene data show CDR1 as MNHEY and CDR2 as SVGAGI. Trimming removed 4 bases at V and 1 base at J, with 8 bases between.

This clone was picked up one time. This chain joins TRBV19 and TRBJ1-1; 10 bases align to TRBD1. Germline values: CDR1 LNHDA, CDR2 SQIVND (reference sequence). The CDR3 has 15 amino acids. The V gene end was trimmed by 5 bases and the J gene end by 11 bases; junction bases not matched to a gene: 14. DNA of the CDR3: TGTGCCAGTAGTGAAATCCGGGACAGGGGTGGGGAGGCTTTCTTT. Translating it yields CASSEIRDRGGEAFF.

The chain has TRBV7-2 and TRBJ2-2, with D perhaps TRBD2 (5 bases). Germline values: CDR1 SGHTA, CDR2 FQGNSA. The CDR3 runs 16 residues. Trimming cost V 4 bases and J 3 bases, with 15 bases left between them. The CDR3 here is CASSSYERADTGELFF. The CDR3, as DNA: TGTGCCAGCAGCTCTTACGAGAGGGCGGACACCGGGGAGCTGTTTTTT.

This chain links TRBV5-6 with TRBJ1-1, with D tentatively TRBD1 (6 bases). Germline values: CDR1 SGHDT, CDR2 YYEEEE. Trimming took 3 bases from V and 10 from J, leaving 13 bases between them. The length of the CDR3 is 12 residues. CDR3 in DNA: TGTGCCAGCAGCTCAGGCAGGGGTTCAGCTTTCTTT. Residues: CASSSGRGSAFF.

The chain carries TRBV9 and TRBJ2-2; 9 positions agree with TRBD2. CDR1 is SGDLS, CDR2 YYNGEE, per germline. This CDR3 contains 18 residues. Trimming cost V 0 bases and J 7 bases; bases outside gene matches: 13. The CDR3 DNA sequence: TGTGCCAGCAGCGTAGACCCCGGGCGGGGGGGCCGTAGCGGGGAGCTGTTTTTT. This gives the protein CASSVDPGRGGRSGELFF.

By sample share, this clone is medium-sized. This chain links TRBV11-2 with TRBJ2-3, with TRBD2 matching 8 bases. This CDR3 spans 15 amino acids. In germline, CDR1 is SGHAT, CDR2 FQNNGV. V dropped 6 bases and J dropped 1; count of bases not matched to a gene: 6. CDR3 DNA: TGTGCCAGCAGTTCCCCGACTAGCGGCACAGATACGCAGTATTTT. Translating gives CASSSPTSGTDTQYF.

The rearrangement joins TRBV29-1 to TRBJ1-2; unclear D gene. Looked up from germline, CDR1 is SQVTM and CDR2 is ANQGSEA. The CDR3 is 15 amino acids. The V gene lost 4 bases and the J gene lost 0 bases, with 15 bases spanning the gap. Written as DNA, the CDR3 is TGCAGCGTTGCGCGTAGGGATTTTACTAACTATGGCTACACCTTC. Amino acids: CSVARRDFTNYGYTF.

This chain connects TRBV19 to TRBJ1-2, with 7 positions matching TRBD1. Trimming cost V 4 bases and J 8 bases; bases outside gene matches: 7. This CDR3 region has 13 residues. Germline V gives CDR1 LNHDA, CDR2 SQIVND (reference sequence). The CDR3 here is CASSRGDSKGYTF. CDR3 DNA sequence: TGTGCCAGTAGTAGGGGGGACAGTAAAGGCTACACCTTC.

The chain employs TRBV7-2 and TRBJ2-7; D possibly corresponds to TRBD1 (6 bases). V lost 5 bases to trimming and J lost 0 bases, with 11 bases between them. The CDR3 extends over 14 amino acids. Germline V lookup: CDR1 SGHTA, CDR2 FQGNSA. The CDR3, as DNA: TGTGCCAGCAGCGAACAGGGTAACTCCTACGAGCAGTACTTC. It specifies CASSEQGNSYEQYF.